The 21 T cell receptor beta chains below were found in one sample sequenced in a study of Ad26.COV2.S vaccination and SARS-CoV-2 variants. Only in-frame clones appear in the TCRdb table, and some are missing; sequencing was by immunoSEQ multiplex PCR. This table holds about 480,000 clones, approximately 88% found once. As to treatment: about 20 received Ad26.COV2.S at low or high dose, single or two shots; about 5 received placebo; per-sample allocation not given. The study sampled participants on day 63 after the first vaccine or placebo injection. The sample here was peripheral blood, taken in a trial of Ad26.COV2.S vaccine versus placebo. Receptors were obtained from a person aged 18-60 years who received the Ad26.COV2.S COVID-19 vaccine or a placebo.

This chain uses TRBV30 with TRBJ1-2; D is uncertain. The V gene's germline CDR1 is GTSNPN and CDR2 SVGIG (reference sequence). The CDR3 contains 12 residues. V was shortened by 2 bases and J by 7 bases, with 11 bases between the two germline ends. The CDR3, as DNA: TGTGCCTGGAGTCTTAGCCCCCTTGGCTACACCTTC. Translated: CAWSLSPLGYTF.

This chain joins TRBV6-1 and TRBJ2-7; D is unresolved. CDR1 and CDR2 (germline): MNHNS, SASEGT. CDR3 size: 15 residues. Between the trimmed V and J ends, which lost 3 bases and 0 bases, there was a span of 12 bases. CDR3 region: CASSELDVSSYEQYF. The DNA of the CDR3 is TGTGCCAGCAGTGAGCTGGACGTGAGCTCCTACGAGCAGTACTTC.

This clone was observed a single time. The rearrangement joins TRBV7-2 to TRBJ2-4, with a possible D match to TRBD2 (5 bases). The CDR3 has 14 amino acids. In germline, CDR1 is SGHTA, CDR2 FQGNSA. The germline V and J ends were trimmed by 5 bases and 4 bases, with 12 bases remaining between them. The CDR3 sequence is CASSPLAVKNIQYF. CDR3 DNA: TGTGCCAGCAGCCCCCTAGCCGTGAAAAACATTCAGTACTTC.

The V gene is TRBV28, the J gene TRBJ2-7; TRBD2 aligns across 7 bases. In germline, CDR1 is MDHEN, CDR2 SYDVKM. J was trimmed by 9 bases and V by 6 bases; bases with no gene match: 11. CDR3 size: 13 residues. The CDR3 spells CASRGGVEAGQYF. CDR3 bases: TGTGCCAGCAGGGGGGGGGTCGAGGCCGGGCAGTACTTC.

The rearrangement uses TRBV30 and TRBJ1-1; TRBD1 might be the D (5 bases). Germline values: CDR1 GTSNPN, CDR2 SVGIG (reference sequence). Trimming stripped 8 bases from V and 5 bases from J, with 15 bases between. This CDR3 region has 12 residues. The chain's CDR3 is CAGGRGGTEAFF. CDR3 DNA: TGTGCCGGGGGAAGGGGAGGGACTGAAGCTTTCTTT.

V usage is TRBV29-1 and J usage is TRBJ2-7, with a weak D call TRBD1 (6 bases). The CDR3 is 15 residues long. V was cut by 2 bases and J by 2 bases, with 16 bases left in between. Germline assignment: CDR1 SQVTM and CDR2 ANQGSEA. The CDR3: CSVETRTVGTYEQYF. CDR3 nucleotides: TGCAGCGTTGAAACACGGACAGTTGGGACCTACGAGCAGTACTTC.

The genes are TRBV19 and TRBJ2-6, with D perhaps being TRBD1 or TRBD2 (5 bases each). Germline CDR1 and CDR2: LNHDA and SQIVND (reference sequence). The CDR3 consists of 19 residues. V dropped 6 bases and J dropped 0 bases, with 21 bases sitting between them. The CDR3 nucleotides read TGTGCCAGTAGGCGAATCCGGGACGGATTAAACTCTGGGGCCAACGTCCTGACTTTC. Amino acid sequence: CASRRIRDGLNSGANVLTF.

This chain uses TRBV7-2 with TRBJ2-3; 11 bases fit TRBD2. The CDR3 loop spans 15 amino acids. V trimming: 5 bases; J trimming: 11 bases; junction bases outside the gene matches: 12. Per germline, CDR1 SGHTA and CDR2 FQGNSA. CDR3 coding DNA: TGTGCCAGCAGCAGAGGGGCCCTTACTAGCGGGAGGCAGTATTTT. Protein: CASSRGALTSGRQYF. The variable domain in full, with the rest retrieved from reference TRBV7-2 and TRBJ2-3, is GAGVSQSPSNKVTEKGKDVELRCDPISGHTALYWYRQSLGQGLEFLIYFQGNSAPDKSGLPSDRFSAERTGGSVSTLTIQRTQQEDSAVYLCASSRGALTSGRQYFGPGTRLTVL.

The chain has TRBV7-2 and TRBJ1-5; no firm D call. CDR1 and CDR2 from the germline V gene are SGHTA and FQGNSA. This CDR3 is 12 amino acids long. V shed 1 base and J shed 4 bases, with 2 bases lying between them. This CDR3 is CASSLVNQPQHF. The CDR3 DNA reads TGTGCCAGCAGCTTAGTTAATCAGCCCCAGCATTTT.

This clone has more than one count but fewer than ten. The V and J genes are TRBV5-4 and TRBJ1-2; no reliable D call. V was clipped by 5 bases and J by 2 bases, with 10 bases between them. Germline CDR1 reads SGHNT; CDR2 reads YYREEE (reference sequence). The CDR3 loop spans 13 amino acids. Here the CDR3 reads CASSSMVNYGYTF. The CDR3 nucleotides are TGTGCCAGCAGTTCTATGGTCAACTATGGCTACACCTTC.

This clone was detected once. The V call is TRBV5-4, the J call TRBJ2-2, with 8 bases fitting TRBD2. From germline, CDR1 is SGHNT and CDR2 YYREEE (reference sequence). CDR3 length equals 15 residues. Trimming took 2 bases from V and 7 from J; bases not matched to a gene: 7. The CDR3 protein is CASSLGLAGDGELFF. CDR3 bases: TGTGCCAGCAGCTTAGGGCTAGCGGGTGACGGGGAGCTGTTTTTT. The whole variable domain, filled in from reference TRBV5-4 and TRBJ2-2, reads ETGVTQSPTHLIKTRGQQVTLRCSSQSGHNTVSWYQQALGQGPQFIFQYYREEENGRGNFPPRFSGLQFPNYSSELNVNALELDDSALYLCASSLGLAGDGELFFGEGSRLTVL.

The chain links TRBV29-1 to TRBJ2-5; D is perhaps TRBD1 (6 bases). This CDR3 is 12 amino acids long. V was clipped by 6 bases and J by 4 bases, with 12 bases between them. Per germline, CDR1 SQVTM and CDR2 ANQGSEA. The CDR3 DNA is TGCAGCGTAAGACAGGTCGGAGAGACCCAGTACTTC. Protein product: CSVRQVGETQYF. The entire variable domain, with the rest obtained from reference TRBV29-1 and TRBJ2-5, is as follows: SAVISQKPSRDICQRGTSLTIQCQVDSQVTMMFWYRQQPGQSLTLIATANQGSEATYESGFVIDKFPISRPNLTFSTLTVSNMSPEDSSIYLCSVRQVGETQYFGPGTRLLVL.

The rearrangement joins TRBV9 to TRBJ2-7, with TRBD2 identical over 10 bases. Germline V lookup: CDR1 SGDLS, CDR2 YYNGEE. Trimming removed 4 bases from V and 6 bases from J; junction bases left unmatched: 4. The CDR3 sequence is 13 residues long. The CDR3 DNA reads TGTGCCAGCAGCCCAGCTAGCGGGAGCGAGCAGTACTTC. The encoded protein is CASSPASGSEQYF.

The chain combines TRBV5-6 with TRBJ1-1; 8 nucleotides match TRBD1. This CDR3 is built from 13 residues. CDR1 is SGHDT and CDR2 is YYEEEE in the germline V gene. J lost 6 bases, V lost 1 base, and 2 bases had no gene match. This CDR3 reads CASSLNRGAEAFF. The DNA of the CDR3 is TGTGCCAGCAGCTTGAACAGGGGGGCTGAAGCTTTCTTT.

The chain has TRBV12-3 or TRBV12-4 and TRBJ2-1; TRBD2 might be the D (5 bases). The germline V and J ends were trimmed by 3 bases and 13 bases, with 13 bases remaining between them. The CDR3 consists of 12 residues. This CDR3 reads CASSLGGPRQFF. As DNA, the CDR3 is TGTGCCAGCAGTTTGGGCGGGCCCCGACAGTTCTTC.

This chain uses TRBV5-1 with TRBJ2-5; tentative D call: TRBD2 (5 bases). CDR1 and CDR2 (germline): SGHRS, YFSETQ. The CDR3 runs to 16 residues. V was trimmed by 4 bases and J by 5 bases, leaving 21 bases between them. The CDR3 nucleotides read TGCGCCAGCAGCCCGCTCGCCCGGGGAACCGGGGAGACCCAGTACTTC. Amino acid sequence: CASSPLARGTGETQYF.

This chain joins TRBV29-1 and TRBJ1-1; D ambiguous. CDR3 length equals 13 residues. CDR1 is SQVTM and CDR2 is ANQGSEA in the germline V gene. The V and J ends lost 5 bases and 2 bases respectively, with 12 bases between them. In DNA form, the CDR3 reads TGCAGCGTTCACCACGGGGTTAACACTGAAGCTTTCTTT. Its translation: CSVHHGVNTEAFF. The entire variable domain, with the rest obtained from reference TRBV29-1 and TRBJ1-1, is as follows: SAVISQKPSRDICQRGTSLTIQCQVDSQVTMMFWYRQQPGQSLTLIATANQGSEATYESGFVIDKFPISRPNLTFSTLTVSNMSPEDSSIYLCSVHHGVNTEAFFGQGTRLTVV.

The rearrangement joins TRBV5-4 to TRBJ2-3; 9 bases fit TRBD1. Germline trimming cut 3 bases from V and 0 bases from J; bases unmatched to any gene: 8. CDR1 is SGHNT and CDR2 is YYREEE in the germline V gene (reference sequence). The CDR3 is made up of 17 amino acids. The CDR3 loop reads CASSSPGQGFSTDTQYF. CDR3 DNA: TGTGCCAGCAGCTCCCCGGGACAGGGCTTTAGCACAGATACGCAGTATTTT.

This chain links TRBV11-2 with TRBJ2-2; the D is unclear. The length of the CDR3 is 12 residues. Germline-derived CDR1 and CDR2 are SGHAT and FQNNGV. Trimming left V 7 bases short and J 6 bases short, with 9 bases between. CDR3 DNA: TGTGCCAGCACCTTTGGGGCCGGGGAGCTGTTTTTT. Translating gives CASTFGAGELFF.

V and J are TRBV7-8 and TRBJ2-3; the D is unclear. V was cut by 5 bases and J by 1 base, with 13 bases left in between. This CDR3 region has 15 residues. Germline assignment: CDR1 SGHVS and CDR2 FQNEAQ. The CDR3 spells CASSPVPAGTDTQYF. CDR3 DNA: TGTGCCAGCAGCCCAGTCCCCGCCGGCACAGATACGCAGTATTTT.

The table lists this clone with a count of one. The chain couples TRBV30 to TRBJ1-3; unclear D gene. The CDR3 runs 13 residues. Trimming removed 7 bases at V and 8 bases at J, with 18 bases between. Germline lookup yields CDR1 GTSNPN and CDR2 SVGIG (reference sequence). This CDR3 reads CASDTGSWDTIYF. The CDR3 DNA is TGTGCCTCCGACACCGGTAGTTGGGACACCATATATTTT. Complete variable domain (other parts from reference TRBV30 and TRBJ1-3): SQTIHQWPATLVQPVGSPLSLECTVEGTSNPNLYWYRQAAGRGLQLLFYSVGIGQISSEVPQNLSASRPQDRQFILSSKKLLLSDSGFYLCASDTGSWDTIYFGEGSWLTVV.